This record covers a single T cell receptor (beta chain). There is no known antigen for this receptor. There are no base qualities to consult, and no much larger clone falls within one base. Reading from cysteine to phenylalanine, the CDR3 counts 14 amino acids. Solely the CDR3 DNA is kept, with 42 bases framed from the first base. Based on the germline V gene, the CDR1 and CDR2 sequences are MNHEY and SVGEGT. Between the V and J ends, shortened by 10 bases and 3 bases respectively, the junction contains 19 bases. These data originate in a study of blood T cells in healthy people across ages (dated by TCRdb to between 2015 and 2017). Study-level background: In model experiments, roughly one uniquely barcoded TCR beta cDNA molecule per two T cells was captured by template switching. Using deep sequencing normalized with unique cDNA molecular identifiers, the study measured how TCR beta repertoire diversity changes with age. For two donors (one aged 18 to 29 and one aged 80 or older), the study analyzed two additional independent replicas of 1 million unique cDNA reads from the same blood draw. The donors were split into four age groups: young (average around 15 years), middle-aged (over 35), aged (roughly 68) and long-lived (82). General study outcomes and caveats: The CMV infection status of donors was not known, potentially confounding age-related changes in expanded clonotypes. Estimates of total diversity from one million sequenced T cells were regarded as lower bounds and underestimates. Compared with the aged group, more naive CD4+ T cells, fewer expanded clones and increased TCR diversity were shown by the long-lived group, suggesting age selection. Because profiling used bulk unsorted PBMCs, naive and antigen-experienced compartments could not be compared conclusively. As age increased, observed TCR beta diversity per million T cells dropped in a roughly linear way, and a significant reduction was already evident by age 40. A strong correlation was found between observed TCR beta diversity and the percentage of naive T cells measured by flow cytometry.

Library preparation used 5' RACE. Sequenced using an Illumina HiSeq 2500. A second roughly 7 to 11 cycle PCR used a sample-barcoded 5' primer and a J-beta primer mix. Each TCR beta cDNA molecule received a unique molecular identifier from a template-switch 5' adaptor carrying 12 random nucleotides. Each sample yielded at least 3 million CDR3-containing paired-end reads. First-strand cDNA synthesis was performed from all RNA using the Mint cDNA synthesis kit, with priming by a TRBC-specific oligonucleotide. Following uracil-DNA glycosylase treatment, a first 18-cycle PCR with universal primers M1SS and BC2_uni_R was performed on all cDNA. Turning to the authors' computational methods: For normalization, 1 million high-quality reads were randomly selected from each sample, with every read carrying a distinct molecular identifier. Reads sharing molecular identifiers were discarded rather than binned into consensus sequences. MiTCR, with a Q25 quality threshold and the strictest error-elimination algorithm, was used for CDR3 identification, clonotype clustering and error correction. A nonparametric unseen species model using Euler transformation provided a lower-bound estimate of total TCR beta diversity. TCRdb cleaned the public reads at Q25 with fastp, built clones with MiXCR and kept in-frame beta chains. Identical CDR3 protein sequences are pooled into one entry, listed with their most common genes and DNA. The V and J calls follow TCRdb's processing rather than the paper's. Across this sample there are about 760,000 distinct CDR3 sequences, with 25% seen only once. Under 10% of the sample is in the top ten clones.

Systemically healthy Caucasian individuals from Russia, roughly 40 in total and aged roughly 6 to 100 years, were included as donors. Around 10 milliliters of peripheral blood were drawn from each donor into EDTA-treated Vacutainer tubes. Ficoll-Paque density-gradient centrifugation was used to isolate PBMCs, with at least 7 million obtained per sample. Total RNA, at least 6 micrograms per sample, was extracted from PBMCs with Trizol reagent. Naive CD45RAhigh/CD27high T cell percentages were measured by flow cytometry on a PBMC aliquot from every donor. A further study also used this sample, focusing on T cells of mothers and their children. Reported in the second study: Nine systemically healthy Caucasian individuals, comprising three mothers and their six children, were included as donors. cDNA synthesis used all of the extracted RNA, with around 1.4 ug of RNA in each 15 ul reaction. In the second PCR, the M1S primer introduced both the sample barcodes and 2-4 random nucleotides. More than 9 million TCR beta CDR3 reads were obtained from each mother, and roughly 3 million reads were obtained from each child. In both related and unrelated pairs, thymic selection shapes the output of TCR recombination in a similar way, with inherited differences having only a minor effect. Related mother-child pairs always showed normalized repertoire overlap that was slightly higher than in unrelated mother-child pairs, though the difference was never significant. With a sensitivity of about 100 clones per million clonotypes, no persistent microchimeric T cell clones were detected. To look for features that set related mother-child pairs apart from unrelated individuals, the researchers ran deep NGS to compare the TCR beta repertoires of mothers and children. The mean age was about 40 +/- 4 years for the mothers and approximately 11 +/- 4 years for the children. Libraries were sequenced on Illumina HiSeq 2000 with 100+100 nt paired-end reads after adapter ligation with NEBNext reagents. To prevent cross-contamination, the mother and child libraries were prepared one month apart and sequenced in separate runs. Each donor had between roughly 450,000 and 2,300,000 distinct TCR beta clonotypes identified. Naive TCR beta clonotypes were estimated from low-frequency clonotypes matched to each donor's FACS-determined naive share, without sorting.

The receptor was isolated from a boy aged 5 to 17 in good health. In this chain, TRBV6-2 or TRBV6-3 is recombined with TRBJ2-7; tentative D gene TRBD1, with 6 bases matching. The sequencing input was blood. The nucleotides read TGTGCCAACACCCGTCCGACAGGACTCTACGAGCAGTACTTC. Its translation is CANTRPTGLYEQYF.